The TCR beta chain described here comes from a study of cytomegalovirus exposure and HLA in healthy donors. PCR involved 60 Vbeta and 13 Jbeta primers. The method was immunoSEQ multiplex PCR; TCRdb's version includes in-frame clones alone and lacks a portion of them. The data contain some 87,000 clones, nearly 70% of them singletons. Notes on the study in general: Certain indistinguishable V segments, among them TRBV6-2 and TRBV6-3, were excluded. When a later analysis was performed, an Asian-associated ancestry cluster reportedly had fewer N-insertions than the roughly 700-donor mean. Among TCR beta chains, those listed as cytomegalovirus-associated numbered about 160.

V lost 2 bases to trimming and J lost 14 bases, with 11 bases between them. CDR1 and CDR2 (germline): SGHTA, FQGNSA. The CDR3 is 11 amino acids. A note on this clone: Its target is not known.

The TCR originated in a woman in her forties or fifties in good health and CMV-seropositive. Material for sequencing was PBMCs. This chain connects TRBV7-2 to TRBJ2-3; no definite D call. In DNA, the CDR3 is TGTGCCAGCAGCTTATCCGTCGTAATGTATTTT. Its protein is CASSLSVVMYF.